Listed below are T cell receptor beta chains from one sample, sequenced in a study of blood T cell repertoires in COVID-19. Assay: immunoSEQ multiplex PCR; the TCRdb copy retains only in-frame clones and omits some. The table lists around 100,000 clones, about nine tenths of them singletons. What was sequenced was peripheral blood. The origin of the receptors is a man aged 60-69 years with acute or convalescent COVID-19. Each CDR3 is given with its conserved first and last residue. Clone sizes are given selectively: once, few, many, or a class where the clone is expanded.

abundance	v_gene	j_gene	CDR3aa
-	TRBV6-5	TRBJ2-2	CASTVQGTGELFF
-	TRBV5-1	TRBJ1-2	CASSVGQGGYGYTF
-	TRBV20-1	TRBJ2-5	CSASTTGTSSETQYF
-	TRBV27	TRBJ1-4	CASSFGQGVGNEKLFF
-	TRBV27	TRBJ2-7	CASSPIGTGGFYEQYF
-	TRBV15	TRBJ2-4	CATSRDPGSGNIQYF
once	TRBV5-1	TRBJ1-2	CASSLEGTGTKRGYTF
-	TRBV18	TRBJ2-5	CASSPSQETQYF
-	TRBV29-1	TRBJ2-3	CFRGAGGFRFPDTQYF
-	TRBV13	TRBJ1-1	CASSLAGMNTEAFF
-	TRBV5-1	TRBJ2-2	CASSPFDRRNTGELFF
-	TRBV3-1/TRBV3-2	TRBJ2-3	CAVRQGSTDTQYF
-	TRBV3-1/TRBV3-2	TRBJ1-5	CASSPDGGNQPQHF
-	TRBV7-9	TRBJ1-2	CASSLAGTGGYPYGYTF
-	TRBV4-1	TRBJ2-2	CASSQTSGRALGELFF
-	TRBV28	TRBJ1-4	CASSLSTATNEKLFF
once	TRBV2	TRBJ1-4	CASSEPKGQGAEKLFF
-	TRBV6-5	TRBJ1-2	CASSLTGGKNYGYTF